Listed here are 12 T cell receptor beta chains from one sample, sequenced in a study of identical twins. MiXCR was run by TCRdb on the 5' RACE reads, yielding one entry per CDR3 protein. Seen here are about 530,000 distinct CDR3 sequences, roughly 15% observed once, and the top ten hold roughly 0.42%. The same specimen was also included in a second study, on yellow fever vaccine responses in identical twins.

The sequencing sample was made of CD4+ T cells sorted from blood. Receptors were obtained from a woman aged 18 to 35 in good health.

The V gene is TRBV24-1, the J gene TRBJ2-3, with D tentatively TRBD2 (6 bases). Germline loops: CDR1 KGHDR, CDR2 SFDVKD. CDR3 length: 12 residues. V was pared by 3 bases and J by 11 bases, with 11 bases between. The CDR3 DNA reads as TGTGCCACCAGTGATCGGCGGGGTGAGCAGTATTTT. Translation gives CATSDRRGEQYF.

In this sample, this clonotype turned up many times. The CDR3 bases are TGTGCCAGCAGTCCCGACAGGGTGGGGGGCTACACCTTC. Translated, it gives CASSPDRVGGYTF. V gene TRBV12-3 or TRBV12-4 combines with J gene TRBJ1-2; 7 bases are a match to TRBD1. CDR3 length: 13 residues. Losses at the gene ends were 5 bases for V and 8 bases for J; bases not matched to a gene: 8.

At least ten counts were recorded for this clonotype. The gene calls are TRBV7-2 and TRBJ1-1; TRBD1 is a possible D gene (6 bases). Germline assignment: CDR1 SGHTA and CDR2 FQGNSA. This CDR3 has 16 residues. Trimming cost V 1 base and J 4 bases, with 16 bases left between them. CDR3 DNA: TGTGCCAGCAGCTTAGTCACAGGGTTTGGGAGCACTGAAGCTTTCTTT. Protein sequence: CASSLVTGFGSTEAFF.

This clonotype has at least ten counts. The chain employs TRBV12-3 or TRBV12-4 and TRBJ2-7; TRBD2 aligns across 8 bases. The CDR3 consists of 14 residues. The V and J ends lost 1 base and 3 bases, in that order; junction bases with no gene match: 2. Here the CDR3 reads CASSLVGTSYEQYF. CDR3 bases: TGTGCCAGCAGTTTAGTCGGGACTAGCTACGAGCAGTACTTC.

This clonotype was seen more than once but under ten times. The rearrangement links TRBV15 to TRBJ2-3; D uncertain. This CDR3 is built from 14 residues. Per germline, CDR1 LNHNV and CDR2 YYDKDF (reference sequence). V was clipped by 1 base and J by 5 bases, with 10 bases between them. CDR3: CATSRGSTGDTQYF. For the CDR3, the DNA is TGTGCCACCAGCAGAGGGTCCACCGGAGATACGCAGTATTTT.

The rearrangement links TRBV15 to TRBJ2-7; 7 bases map to TRBD1. This CDR3 region has 14 residues. The V gene's germline CDR1 is LNHNV and CDR2 YYDKDF (reference sequence). The CDR3 sequence: CASSRDRMGTAQYV. The CDR3 DNA follows: TGTGCCTCCAGCAGAGACCGAATGGGGACAGCACAGTACGTC.

The chain couples TRBV5-1 to TRBJ1-1; TRBD1 aligns across 7 bases. V lost 5 bases to trimming and J lost 0 bases; unmatched junction nucleotides: 25. Germline V gene data show CDR1 as SGHRS and CDR2 as YFSETQ. This CDR3 contains 21 residues. The CDR3 coding sequence is TGCGCCAGCAGTAAATCAAAAAAATTCCAGGGGGACTTACTCATGAACACTGAAGCTTTCTTT. Its translation is CASSKSKKFQGDLLMNTEAFF.

The CDR3 region is CASSVAAGQLQETQYF. In nucleotides, the CDR3 is TGTGCCAGCAGCGTAGCGGCGGGACAGCTGCAAGAGACCCAGTACTTC. The genes are TRBV9 and TRBJ2-5; D perhaps matches TRBD1 (7 bases). The germline CDR1 and CDR2 sequences are SGDLS and YYNGEE. CDR3 length: 16 amino acids. Deletions cut 0 bases from V and 2 bases from J, with 14 bases between.

V gene TRBV7-3 combines with J gene TRBJ2-3; the match to TRBD2 covers 8 bases. This CDR3 comprises 16 residues. V was pared by 4 bases and J by 4 bases, with 10 bases of the junction left unmatched. The germline V gene has CDR1 SGHTA and CDR2 FQGTGA. CDR3 nucleotide sequence: TGTGCCAGCAGCTCCCACGGCGCGGGAGGCTCAGATACGCAGTATTTT. It translates to CASSSHGAGGSDTQYF. The variable domain in full, completed from reference TRBV7-3 and TRBJ2-3, reads GAGVSQTPSNKVTEKGKYVELRCDPISGHTALYWYRQSLGQGPEFLIYFQGTGAADDSGLPNDRFFAVRPEGSVSTLKIQRTERGDSAVYLCASSSHGAGGSDTQYFGPGTRLTVL.

The chain couples TRBV20-1 to TRBJ2-1; 9 nucleotides align to TRBD2. J was trimmed by 8 bases and V by 0 bases; bases with no gene match: 8. CDR1 and CDR2 from the germline V gene are DFQATT and SNEGSKA (reference sequence). The CDR3 spans 15 residues. The CDR3 spells CSARDHGGGAYEQFF. CDR3 bases: TGCAGTGCTAGAGATCACGGCGGGGGGGCTTATGAGCAGTTCTTC.

V usage is TRBV5-1 and J usage is TRBJ2-3, with 9 bases that match TRBD1. V shed 3 bases and J 4 bases; nucleotides not matched to a gene: 3. Germline CDR1 SGHRS, CDR2 YFSETQ. This CDR3 is built from 14 residues. In DNA form, the CDR3 reads TGCGCCAGCAGCTGGGACAGGGAGGCAGATACGCAGTATTTT. It specifies CASSWDREADTQYF.

The chain recombines TRBV10-3 with TRBJ2-1; the match to TRBD2 covers 7 bases. V lost 6 bases, J lost 0 bases, and 2 bases stayed unmatched. Germline values: CDR1 ENHRY, CDR2 SYGVKD. This CDR3 comprises 14 residues. The CDR3 DNA is TGTGCCATCAGGAGGGACTACTCCTACAATGAGCAGTTCTTC. This gives the protein CAIRRDYSYNEQFF.